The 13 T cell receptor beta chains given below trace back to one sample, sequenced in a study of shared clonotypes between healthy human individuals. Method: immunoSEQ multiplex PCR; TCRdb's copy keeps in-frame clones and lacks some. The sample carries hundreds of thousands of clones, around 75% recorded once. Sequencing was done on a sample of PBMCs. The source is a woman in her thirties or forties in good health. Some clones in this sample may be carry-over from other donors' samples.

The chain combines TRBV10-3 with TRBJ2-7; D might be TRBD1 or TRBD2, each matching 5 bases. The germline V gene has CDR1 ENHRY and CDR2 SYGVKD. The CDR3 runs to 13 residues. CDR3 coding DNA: TGTGCGAACGGGGCAGGGCCCCGCTATGAGCAGTACTTC. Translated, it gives CANGAGPRYEQYF.

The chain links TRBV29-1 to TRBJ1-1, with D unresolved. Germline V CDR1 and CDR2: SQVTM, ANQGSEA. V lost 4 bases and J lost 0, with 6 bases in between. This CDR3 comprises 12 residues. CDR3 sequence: CSVGRLNTEAFF. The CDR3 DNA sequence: TGCAGCGTTGGCAGGTTGAACACTGAAGCTTTCTTT.

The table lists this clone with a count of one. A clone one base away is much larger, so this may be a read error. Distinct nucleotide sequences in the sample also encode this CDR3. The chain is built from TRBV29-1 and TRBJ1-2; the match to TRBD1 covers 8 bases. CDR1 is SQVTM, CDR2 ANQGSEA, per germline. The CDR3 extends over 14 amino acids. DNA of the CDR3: TGCAGCGTCATCACTAGGACAGGGAACTATGGCTACACCTTT. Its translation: CSVITRTGNYGYTF. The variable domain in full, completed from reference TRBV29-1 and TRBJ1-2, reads SAVISQKPSRDICQRGTSLTIQCQVDSQVTMMFWYRQQPGQSLTLIATANQGSEATYESGFVIDKFPISRPNLTFSTLTVSNMSPEDSSIYLCSVITRTGNYGYTFGSGTRLTVV.

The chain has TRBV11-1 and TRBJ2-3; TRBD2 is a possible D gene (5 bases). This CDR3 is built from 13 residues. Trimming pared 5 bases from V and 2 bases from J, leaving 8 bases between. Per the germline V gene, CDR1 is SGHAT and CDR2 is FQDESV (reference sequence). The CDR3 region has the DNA TGTGCCAGCAGCCAGGACTTCACAGATACGCAGTATTTT. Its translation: CASSQDFTDTQYF.

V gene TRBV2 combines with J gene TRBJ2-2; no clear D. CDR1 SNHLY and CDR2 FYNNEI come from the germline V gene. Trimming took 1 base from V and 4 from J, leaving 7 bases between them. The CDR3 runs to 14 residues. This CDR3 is CASSEGRSTGELFF. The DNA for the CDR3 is TGTGCCAGCAGTGAAGGTCGATCCACCGGGGAGCTGTTTTTT. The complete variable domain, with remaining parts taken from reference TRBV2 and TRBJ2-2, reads EPEVTQTPSHQVTQMGQEVILRCVPISNHLYFYWYRQILGQKVEFLVSFYNNEISEKSEIFDDQFSVERPDGSNFTLKIRSTKLEDSAMYFCASSEGRSTGELFFGEGSRLTVL.

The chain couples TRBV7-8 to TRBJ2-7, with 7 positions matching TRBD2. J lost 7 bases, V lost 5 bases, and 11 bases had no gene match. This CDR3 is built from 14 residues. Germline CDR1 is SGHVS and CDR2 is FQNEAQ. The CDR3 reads CASSPSGPGWEQYF. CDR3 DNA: TGTGCCAGCAGCCCTAGCGGACCGGGATGGGAGCAGTACTTC.

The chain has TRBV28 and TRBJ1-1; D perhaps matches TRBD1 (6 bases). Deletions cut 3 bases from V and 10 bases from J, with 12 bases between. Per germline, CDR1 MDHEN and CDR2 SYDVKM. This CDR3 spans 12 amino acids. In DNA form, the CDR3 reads TGTGCCAGCAGTTTGGGGGCGTTAGTAGCTTTCTTT. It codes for CASSLGALVAFF.

CDR3 residues: CSAPALAVQYF. The CDR3 bases are TGCAGTGCGCCGGCCTTAGCGGTGCAGTACTTC. The chain links TRBV20-1 to TRBJ2-7, with a weak D call TRBD2 (6 bases). Germline V gene lookup returns CDR1 DFQATT and CDR2 SNEGSKA (reference sequence). The CDR3 has 11 amino acids. V lost 6 bases, J lost 9 bases, and 15 bases lay in between.

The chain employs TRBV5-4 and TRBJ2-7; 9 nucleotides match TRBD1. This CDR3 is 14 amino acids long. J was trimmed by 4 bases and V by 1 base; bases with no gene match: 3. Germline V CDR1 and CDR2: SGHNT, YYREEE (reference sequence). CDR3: CASSLTGGFYEQYF. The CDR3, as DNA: TGTGCCAGCAGCTTGACAGGGGGCTTTTACGAGCAGTACTTC.

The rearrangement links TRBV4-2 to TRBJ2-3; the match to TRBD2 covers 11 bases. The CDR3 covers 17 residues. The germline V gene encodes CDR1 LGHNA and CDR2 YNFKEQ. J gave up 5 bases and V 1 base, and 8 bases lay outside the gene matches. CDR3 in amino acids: CASSQGSSGRREDTQYF. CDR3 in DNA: TGTGCCAGCAGCCAAGGGTCTAGCGGGAGGCGAGAAGATACGCAGTATTTT.

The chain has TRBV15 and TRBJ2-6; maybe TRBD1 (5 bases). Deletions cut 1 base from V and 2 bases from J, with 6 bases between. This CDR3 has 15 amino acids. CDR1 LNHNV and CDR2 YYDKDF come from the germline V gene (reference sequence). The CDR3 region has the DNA TGTGCCACCAGCAGAGCAGGGACTGGGGCCAACGTCCTGACTTTC. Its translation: CATSRAGTGANVLTF.

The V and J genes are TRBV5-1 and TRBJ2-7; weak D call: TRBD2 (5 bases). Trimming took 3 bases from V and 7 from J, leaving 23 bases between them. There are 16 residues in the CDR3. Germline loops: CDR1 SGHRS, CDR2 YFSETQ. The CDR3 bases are TGCGCCAGCAGCTCGGGGAGAGTGGAGTCGGCACGGGAGCAGTACTTC. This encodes CASSSGRVESAREQYF.

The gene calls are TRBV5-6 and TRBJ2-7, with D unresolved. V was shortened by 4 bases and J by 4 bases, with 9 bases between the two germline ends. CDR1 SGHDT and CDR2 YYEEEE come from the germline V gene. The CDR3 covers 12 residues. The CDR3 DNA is TGTGCCAGCAGCGTAGGGCGATACGAGCAGTACTTC. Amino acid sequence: CASSVGRYEQYF.